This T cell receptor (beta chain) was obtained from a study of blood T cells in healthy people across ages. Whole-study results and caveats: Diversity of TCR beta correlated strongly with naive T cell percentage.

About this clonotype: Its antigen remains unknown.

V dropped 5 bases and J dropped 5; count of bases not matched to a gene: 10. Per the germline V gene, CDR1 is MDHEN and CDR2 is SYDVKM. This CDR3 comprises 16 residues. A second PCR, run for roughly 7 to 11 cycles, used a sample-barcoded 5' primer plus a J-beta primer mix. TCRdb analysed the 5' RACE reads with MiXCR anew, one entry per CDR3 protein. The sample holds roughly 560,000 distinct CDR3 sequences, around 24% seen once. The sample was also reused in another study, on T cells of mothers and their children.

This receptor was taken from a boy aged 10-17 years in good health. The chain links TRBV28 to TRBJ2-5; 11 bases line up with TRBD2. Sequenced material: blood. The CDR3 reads CASSAGLAGGGETQYF. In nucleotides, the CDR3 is TGTGCCAGCAGTGCTGGGCTAGCGGGAGGCGGTGAGACCCAGTACTTC.